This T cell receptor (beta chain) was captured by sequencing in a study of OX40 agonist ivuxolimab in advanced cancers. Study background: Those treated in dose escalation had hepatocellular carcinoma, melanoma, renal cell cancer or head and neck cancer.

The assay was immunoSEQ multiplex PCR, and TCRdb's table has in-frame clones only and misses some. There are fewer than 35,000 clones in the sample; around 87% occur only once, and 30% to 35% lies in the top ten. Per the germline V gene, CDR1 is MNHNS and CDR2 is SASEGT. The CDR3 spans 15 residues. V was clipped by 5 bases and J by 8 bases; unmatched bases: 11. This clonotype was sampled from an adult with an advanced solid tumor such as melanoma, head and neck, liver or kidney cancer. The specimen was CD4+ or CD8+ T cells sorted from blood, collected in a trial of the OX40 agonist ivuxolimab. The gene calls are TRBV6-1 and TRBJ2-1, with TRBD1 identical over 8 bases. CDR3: CASSFSTGVGDEQFF. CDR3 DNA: TGTGCCAGCAGTTTTTCGACAGGGGTCGGGGATGAGCAGTTCTTC.